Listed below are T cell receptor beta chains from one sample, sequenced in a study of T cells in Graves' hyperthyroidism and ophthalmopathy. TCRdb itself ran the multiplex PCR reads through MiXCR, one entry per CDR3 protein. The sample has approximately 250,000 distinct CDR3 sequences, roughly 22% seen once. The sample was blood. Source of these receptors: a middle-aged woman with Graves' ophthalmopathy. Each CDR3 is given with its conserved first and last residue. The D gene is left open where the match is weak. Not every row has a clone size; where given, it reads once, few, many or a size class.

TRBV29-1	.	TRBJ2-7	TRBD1	TGCAGCGCCGGACAGGGCGGCTCCTACGAGCAGTACTTC	CSAGQGGSYEQYF
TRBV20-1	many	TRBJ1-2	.	TGCAGTGCTAGAGATGGTAGCAGGACCATGGGCGGCTACACCTTC	CSARDGSRTMGGYTF
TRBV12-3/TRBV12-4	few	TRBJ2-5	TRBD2	TGTGCCAGCAGTTCCCGGGGGGGTAGAGAGACCCAGTACTTC	CASSSRGGRETQYF
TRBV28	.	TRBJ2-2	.	TGTGCCAGCAGCGCAGGAGAGAGGGACACCGGGGAGCTGTTTTTT	CASSAGERDTGELFF
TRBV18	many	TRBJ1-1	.	TGTGCCAGCTCACCCTTGGAGGGGCTTAAGAACACTGAAGCTTTCTTT	CASSPLEGLKNTEAFF
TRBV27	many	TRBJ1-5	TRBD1	TGTGCCAGCAGTCCCGGGACAGGGGGCAATCAGCCCCAGCATTTT	CASSPGTGGNQPQHF
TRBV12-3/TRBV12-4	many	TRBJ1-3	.	TGTGCCGCGAGGGGTATGGGTGGAAACACCATATATTTT	CAARGMGGNTIYF
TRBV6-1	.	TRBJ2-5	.	TGTGCCAGCAGTGAAATGGGGGGCCAAGAGACCCAGTACTTC	CASSEMGGQETQYF
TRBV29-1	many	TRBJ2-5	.	TGCAGCGTTGAAGAGGCCGGGACTCTTCAAGAGACCCAGTACTTC	CSVEEAGTLQETQYF
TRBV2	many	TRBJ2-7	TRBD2	TGTGCCAGCACCCTCGCAGTAGCGGGAGGCCGATCCTACGAGCAGTACTTC	CASTLAVAGGRSYEQYF
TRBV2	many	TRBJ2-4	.	TGTGCCAGCAGCGGTGTCCCGTTAATGGACATTCAGTACTTC	CASSGVPLMDIQYF
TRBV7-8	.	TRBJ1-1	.	TGTGCCAGCAGTCTTACTAGGGGTGACACTGAAGCTTTCTTT	CASSLTRGDTEAFF
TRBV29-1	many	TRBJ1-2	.	TGCAGCGTTGATATGGACAACTATGGCTACACCTTC	CSVDMDNYGYTF
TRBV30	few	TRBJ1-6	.	TGTGCCTGGAGTGTACCCCTCCCGACAGTTACTGTCCGGCCCCTCCACTTT	CAWSVPLPTVTVRPLHF
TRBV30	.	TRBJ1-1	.	TGTGCGGCTAGTCGGTTTACTGAAGCTTTCTTT	CAASRFTEAFF
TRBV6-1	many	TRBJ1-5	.	TGTGCCAGCAGTGAAATCAGGGGTCAGCCCCAGCATTTT	CASSEIRGQPQHF
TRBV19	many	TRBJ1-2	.	TGTGCCAGTAGTGCCAGTCAGCGTGCCATCTATGGCTACACCTTC	CASSASQRAIYGYTF
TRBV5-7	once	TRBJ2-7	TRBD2	TGTGCCAGCAGCTTTCAGGCGGCGGGGGCCTACGAGCAGTACTTC	CASSFQAAGAYEQYF
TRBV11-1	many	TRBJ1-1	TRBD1	TGTGCCAGCAGTCCTAGGACAGGGGTGAACACTGAAGCTTTCTTT	CASSPRTGVNTEAFF
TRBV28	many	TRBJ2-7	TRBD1	TGTGCCAGCAGTTCCCCGGACAGGCCCCACGAGCAGTACTTC	CASSSPDRPHEQYF
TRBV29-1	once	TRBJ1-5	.	TGCAGCATAAAAGGGGACGGCAATCAGCCCCAGCATTTT	CSIKGDGNQPQHF
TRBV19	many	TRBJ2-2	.	TGTGCCAGTAGTACCCGGGGAAACACCGGGGAGCTGTTTTTT	CASSTRGNTGELFF
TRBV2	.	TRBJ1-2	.	TGTGCCAGCAGTGAATCCTCTTATGGCTACACCTTC	CASSESSYGYTF
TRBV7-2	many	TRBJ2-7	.	TGTGCCAGCAGCCACTTCGAACAGGTAGCCTACGAGCAGTACTTC	CASSHFEQVAYEQYF
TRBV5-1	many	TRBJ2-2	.	TGCGCCGGGTCTCCGATGGGGCTAGAAACCGGGGAGCTGTTTTTT	CAGSPMGLETGELFF
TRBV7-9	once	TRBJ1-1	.	TGTGCCAGCAGTTCCGGGGCTGAAGCTTTCTTT	CASSSGAEAFF